This T cell receptor (beta chain) is from a study of OX40 agonist ivuxolimab in advanced cancers. Regarding the study in general: Ivuxolimab was a fully human IgG2 agonistic monoclonal antibody targeting the costimulatory receptor OX40 (CD134). Of the approximately 50 dose-escalation patients, hepatocellular carcinoma was present in approximately 20, melanoma in around 15, renal cell carcinoma in 9 and head and neck cancer in 9. The paper covers the monotherapy dose-escalation part of the phase I ivuxolimab trial, which included N of about 50 patients. Patients were allowed to have had prior anti-PD-1, anti-PD-L1 or anti-CTLA-4 therapy, and around 41% of the dose-escalation patients had previously received checkpoint inhibitors. The purpose of peripheral TCRbeta sequencing was to test whether ivuxolimab changed TCR sequence diversity and led to clonal T-cell expansion. A male proportion of around 81% and a mean age of approximately 60 years, ranging from 23 to 79, were recorded for the dose-escalation cohort. Partial responses occurred in three dose-escalation patients, of whom one had hepatocellular carcinoma and two had cutaneous melanoma. Intravenous ivuxolimab was administered to patients every 2 weeks at six dose levels: 0.01, 0.1, 0.3, 1.5, 3 and 10 mg/kg. Summary of the overall study and its limitations: After ivuxolimab, CD8+ T cells had more expanded clones than CD4+ T cells on average. Low levels of normalized T-cell clonal expansion were also seen in some nonresponding patients. Clonal expansion of both CD4+ and CD8+ blood T cells was observed from baseline to week 6 at doses 0.1 to 3.0 mg/kg. Which antigens the clonally expanded peripheral T cells were specific for was not determined. Partial responders in the 0.1-3.0 mg/kg groups had among the lowest normalized peripheral clonal expansion, especially among CD8+ T cells.

There are 15 amino acids in the CDR3, from cysteine to phenylalanine inclusive. The kept DNA is CDR3 alone, 45 bases in frame from the first base. V ends up 7 bases short and J 2 bases short, with an unmatched junction base count of 2. CDR1 and CDR2 were assigned from the germline V gene as MDHEN and SYDVKM. Genomic DNA was extracted from sorted cells for sequencing of the TCRbeta CDR3 region. The immunoSEQ Assay was used to sequence the TCRbeta CDR3 regions. The table comes from immuneACCESS by way of TCRdb, which keeps in-frame sequences with V and J called. Part of the clones is missing from these tables; in studies checked, under half for an unresolved V gene and the rest for unknown reasons. Recorded for this sample are roughly 7,000 clones; 65% to 80% of them occurred a single time. Together, the top ten hold around 25% of the sample. Patients with autoimmune disease history or receiving systemic immunosuppression were excluded from the trial. Peripheral blood for TCR sequencing was drawn from every dose cohort at baseline, at cycle 4 day 1 and at cycle 7 day 1. The samples were taken from a phase I, first-in-human, multicenter, open-label dose-escalation trial of ivuxolimab. Adults with locally advanced or metastatic melanoma, renal cell, hepatocellular, or head and neck squamous cell carcinoma were enrolled in the trial. Before TCR sequencing, CD4+ and CD8+ T cells were separately sorted from peripheral blood.

This clone was observed a handful of times. Its antigen specificity is not known. Per-base qualities were not stored, and no clone one base away is much larger. The receptor's source is an adult with an advanced solid tumor such as melanoma, head and neck, liver or kidney cancer. The V and J genes are TRBV28 and TRBJ2-1; 13 bases in the middle match TRBD2. Here the sequenced sample was CD4+ or CD8+ T cells sorted from blood, taken in a trial of the OX40 agonist ivuxolimab. The DNA sequence reads TGTGCCAGCAATGGACTAGCGGGAGCCTACAATGAGCAGTTCTTC. Its translation reads: CASNGLAGAYNEQFF.